These T cell receptor beta chains were read from a single sample in a study of OX40 agonist ivuxolimab in advanced cancers. The assay was immunoSEQ multiplex PCR, and TCRdb's table has in-frame clones only and misses some. This table has approximately 120,000 clones, just under 95% appearing once. This specimen was CD4+ or CD8+ T cells sorted from blood, taken in a trial of the OX40 agonist ivuxolimab. The receptors stem from an adult with an advanced solid tumor such as melanoma, head and neck, liver or kidney cancer. CDR3s leave out the opening cysteine and the closing phenylalanine or tryptophan. Each record gives: V gene, J gene, CDR3 protein.

TRBV6-5,TRBJ2-7,ASSYRGTASYEQY
TRBV4-3,TRBJ2-3,ASSQEPPLSGSATQY
TRBV15,TRBJ1-4,ATSRDNEKLF
TRBV14,TRBJ1-1,ASSPGLSTEAF
TRBV4-1,TRBJ1-5,ASSQVSRGDQPQH
TRBV7-2,TRBJ2-1,ASRLAGSSYNEQF
TRBV27,TRBJ1-6,ASSPSPKHYSPLH
TRBV30,TRBJ2-5,AWSGGGSLETQY
TRBV7-9,TRBJ2-5,ASKGSTPGETQY
TRBV29-1,TRBJ1-4,SVLIRQGKNNEKLF
TRBV6-6,TRBJ1-5,ASSYSDGTAQPQH
TRBV28,TRBJ2-7,ASSRPGTQTYEQY
TRBV19,TRBJ1-3,ASMTLSSGNTIY
TRBV21-1,TRBJ2-7,ASSTYPGLAPIEQY
TRBV28,TRBJ1-2,ASRPSVNYGYT
TRBV2,TRBJ1-1,ATPESNTEAF